This TCR beta chain was found in a study of blood T cells in healthy people across ages. Together with a sample-barcoded 5' primer, a J-beta primer mix was included in a second PCR lasting roughly 6 to 12 cycles. Every single cDNA molecule received a tag from a template-switch adaptor with 12 random nucleotides. A single record per CDR3 protein comes from TCRdb applying MiXCR to the 5' RACE reads. The data hold 600,000 or so distinct CDR3 sequences, with under 30% observed a single time. About this clonotype: A much larger clone lies one base from this, so it may be a read error.

Per-sample yields of isolated PBMCs were at least 6 million. The material sequenced was blood. The source of this sequence is a woman older than 75 in good health.

CDR3 sequence: CASSRGLVNEQYF. In nucleotides, the CDR3 is TGTGCCAGCAGCCGAGGACTAGTGAATGAGCAGTACTTC. The gene calls are TRBV7-3 and TRBJ2-5; 7 bases map to TRBD2. Germline loops: CDR1 SGHTA, CDR2 FQGTGA. The V gene end was trimmed by 5 bases and the J gene end by 11 bases; junction bases not matched to a gene: 11. This CDR3 is 13 amino acids long.